A selection of T cell receptor beta chains follows, all from one sample in a study of T-cell reconstitution after alpha-beta-depleted transplantation in children. TCRdb used MiXCR to reprocess the PCR reads, holding one entry per CDR3 protein. This table holds a few hundred thousand distinct CDR3 sequences, approximately 12% found once. The sequencing here drew on PBMCs, mostly from graft donor cells, taken 360 days after TCRalphabeta/CD19-depleted stem cell transplant. All receptors derive from a male patient aged 10 to 17 who had a stem cell transplant for acute myeloid leukemia, so the T cells may come from the graft donor. CDR3s include the opening cysteine and the closing phenylalanine or tryptophan. A D gene is named only where the DNA matches it firmly. Clone size is not always given. Where it is, it says once, few, many or a class for expanded clones.

>TRBV14|many|TRBJ2-7|TRBD2
CASSQVGLAGAYEQYF
TGTGCCAGCAGCCAAGTGGGACTAGCGGGGGCCTACGAGCAGTACTTC
>TRBV27|.|TRBJ2-7|.
CASSTDREQYF
TGTGCCAGCAGTACTGACCGAGAGCAGTACTTC
>TRBV29-1|.|TRBJ2-7|.
CSVVPTLRDPHYEQYF
TGCAGCGTTGTCCCAACCCTCCGGGATCCGCACTACGAGCAGTACTTC
>TRBV28|.|TRBJ2-7|.
CASSFPWDF
TGTGCCAGCAGTTTCCCCTGGGACTTC
>TRBV9|few|TRBJ2-3|TRBD2
CASSPVGGLYTQYF
TGTGCCAGCAGCCCAGTGGGAGGGTTATATACGCAGTATTTT
>TRBV2|.|TRBJ2-2|.
CASLMNQNTGELFF
TGTGCCAGCCTAATGAATCAAAACACCGGGGAGCTGTTTTTT
>TRBV4-3|many|TRBJ2-7|TRBD1
CASSQDGGQVDEQYF
TGCGCCAGCAGCCAAGACGGGGGACAGGTAGACGAGCAGTACTTC
>TRBV30|.|TRBJ2-3|TRBD1
CAWRVQGTVRDTQYF
TGTGCCTGGAGGGTACAGGGGACGGTACGAGATACGCAGTATTTT
>TRBV5-1|few|TRBJ2-5|TRBD1
CASSLGEQGASETQYF
TGCGCCAGCAGCTTGGGGGAACAGGGGGCTTCGGAGACCCAGTACTTC
>TRBV29-1|many|TRBJ2-3|.
CSVVPFTDTQYF
TGCAGCGTTGTGCCTTTCACAGATACGCAGTATTTT
>TRBV7-9|many|TRBJ2-7|.
CASSLVSPTQAYEQYF
TGTGCCAGCAGCTTAGTCAGCCCGACCCAGGCCTACGAGCAGTACTTC
>TRBV5-1|.|TRBJ2-3|.
CASSRDRADTQYF
TGCGCCAGCAGTCGGGACCGCGCAGATACGCAGTATTTT
>TRBV20-1|.|TRBJ2-1|.
CSARDLYIVLPSYNEQFF
TGCAGTGCTAGAGATCTTTATATAGTTTTGCCCTCCTACAATGAGCAGTTCTTC
>TRBV24-1|many|TRBJ2-1|.
CATSDAAPPNEQFF
TGTGCCACCAGTGATGCCGCCCCCCCGAATGAGCAGTTCTTC
>TRBV7-9|few|TRBJ2-7|.
CASSRGGLLYEYF
TGTGCCAGCAGCCGCGGCGGACTCCTATACGAGTACTTC
>TRBV12-3/TRBV12-4|.|TRBJ2-7|.
CASSSSSSSYEQYF
TGTGCCAGCAGTTCGAGCAGTAGCTCCTACGAGCAGTACTTC
>TRBV7-2|many|TRBJ2-3|.
CASRRAGGTDTQYF
TGTGCCAGCAGACGGGCAGGGGGCACAGATACGCAGTATTTT
>TRBV6-5|.|TRBJ2-1|TRBD2
CASSYSSPRRDYQFF
TGTGCCAGCAGTTACTCCTCCCCCCGTCGGGACTATCAGTTCTTC
>TRBV5-1|few|TRBJ1-5|.
CASSFGPRGRSNQPQHF
TGCGCCAGCAGCTTTGGGCCTCGGGGAAGGAGCAATCAGCCCCAGCATTTT
>TRBV29-1|few|TRBJ2-5|TRBD1
CSVADRGQETQYF
TGCAGCGTCGCGGACAGGGGGCAAGAGACCCAGTACTTC
>TRBV20-1|.|TRBJ2-7|TRBD2
CSANSKREDSSYEQYF
TGCAGTGCTAATTCTAAGCGGGAGGACTCCAGCTACGAGCAGTACTTC
>TRBV18|.|TRBJ2-1|TRBD2
CASSPPALAGSYNEQFF
TGTGCCAGCTCACCACCGGCCCTAGCGGGCTCCTACAATGAGCAGTTCTTC
>TRBV6-2/TRBV6-3|few|TRBJ2-7|.
CAISGPYYEQYF
TGTGCCATTTCGGGACCGTACTACGAGCAGTACTTC
>TRBV11-2|few|TRBJ2-1|.
CASSSLERNEQFF
TGTGCCAGCAGCTCCCTGGAGCGGAATGAGCAGTTCTTC
>TRBV11-2|many|TRBJ2-5|.
CASSLEDSLGGTQYF
TGTGCCAGCAGCTTAGAGGACAGCCTTGGAGGGACCCAGTACTTC
>TRBV20-1|many|TRBJ1-2|TRBD1
CSAATGLYGYTF
TGCAGTGCCGCGACAGGGCTCTATGGCTACACCTTC
>TRBV29-1|few|TRBJ1-3|.
CSVAPSTDTLSGNTIYF
TGCAGCGTTGCCCCTTCGACAGATACCCTGTCTGGAAACACCATATATTTT
>TRBV29-1|few|TRBJ2-2|TRBD2
CSVVLAGVGELFF
TGCAGCGTTGTTCTAGCGGGAGTCGGGGAGCTGTTTTTT
>TRBV4-3|.|TRBJ2-5|.
CASSQGDSRETQYF
TGCGCCAGCAGCCAAGGGGATTCCCGTGAGACCCAGTACTTC
>TRBV12-3/TRBV12-4|many|TRBJ2-3|.
CASSFPDQASTDTQYF
TGTGCCAGCAGTTTCCCCGACCAGGCTAGCACAGATACGCAGTATTTT
>TRBV7-3|.|TRBJ2-7|TRBD2
CASSLRRVFLGLAGVDYEQYF
TGTGCCAGCAGCTTAAGGCGTGTTTTTCTGGGACTAGCGGGAGTTGACTACGAGCAGTACTTC
>TRBV7-2|many|TRBJ2-3|TRBD2
CASSRRTSGRSTDTQYF
TGTGCCAGCAGCCGACGGACTAGCGGGCGAAGCACAGATACGCAGTATTTT
>TRBV7-8|many|TRBJ2-3|.
CASCAREWLTDTQYF
TGTGCCAGCTGCGCACGGGAGTGGCTCACAGATACGCAGTATTTT
>TRBV15|.|TRBJ2-7|.
CATSRDPWDYEQYF
TGTGCCACCAGCAGAGACCCATGGGACTACGAGCAGTACTTC
>TRBV3-1|few|TRBJ2-5|.
CASSQAKITVETQYF
TGTGCCAGCAGCCAAGCCAAGATTACGGTGGAGACCCAGTACTTC
>TRBV5-1|few|TRBJ2-7|.
CASSTGHLGAYEQYF
TGCGCCAGCAGCACTGGGCACCTGGGGGCCTACGAGCAGTACTTC
>TRBV3-1|.|TRBJ2-2|TRBD2
CASSQDQRLAGGPDTGELFF
TGTGCCAGCAGCCAAGATCAGAGACTAGCGGGAGGGCCAGACACCGGGGAGCTGTTTTTT
>TRBV5-4|many|TRBJ2-1|.
CASSLVTARANEQFF
TGTGCCAGCAGCTTGGTTACTGCCAGGGCAAATGAGCAGTTCTTC
>TRBV5-1|.|TRBJ2-1|TRBD2
CASARFPTSGRDEQFF
TGCGCCAGCGCGAGATTCCCCACTAGCGGGAGAGATGAGCAGTTCTTC
>TRBV29-1|few|TRBJ1-1|.
CSVMGPEAFF
TGCAGCGTTATGGGGCCTGAAGCTTTCTTT
>TRBV7-9|few|TRBJ1-6|.
CASSLAGIEISPLHF
TGTGCCAGCAGCTTAGCAGGTATCGAGATTTCACCCCTCCACTTT